This entry features one T cell receptor (beta chain) sequence. The antigen is unknown. Sequence at one end of the junction differs from germline and may be a read error. The data belong to a study of cytomegalovirus exposure and HLA in healthy donors. CDR1 SGHAT and CDR2 FQDESV come from the germline V gene (reference sequence). There are 12 residues in the CDR3. Study conclusions and caveats: Later analysis revealed greater clonal expansion in HLA-associated TCR beta chains than in equally common others. The Asian-associated ancestry cluster reportedly had fewer N-insertions than the approximately 650-donor mean in a later analysis. A previous analysis found most TCR beta V segments productive roughly 87% or roughly 30% of the time. The study listed 164 cytomegalovirus-associated TCR beta chains.

Amplification used 60 Vbeta primers and 13 Jbeta primers. Repertoires were generated with immunoSEQ multiplex PCR, while TCRdb's copy carries only in-frame clones and drops some. The sample consists of about 120,000 clones, around 82% of them appearing once. The J gene is TRBJ1-1, the V gene TRBV11-1; D not resolved. Sequences were obtained from PBMCs. The receptor's source is a female donor in good health and CMV-seronegative. CDR3 sequence: CASSLEGTEASF. The CDR3 region has the DNA TGTGCCAGCAGCCTTGAGGGCACTGAAGCTTCCTTT.